Included here is one T cell receptor (beta chain) sequence, with context. This receptor's antigen is unknown. Within one base of it there is no much larger clone, and no base qualities were kept. The junction shows trimming of 3 bases on V and 6 bases on J, plus 7 bases between the germline ends. Based on the germline V gene, the CDR1 and CDR2 sequences are SGHDT and YYEEEE. From the cysteine through the phenylalanine, the CDR3 covers 12 amino acids. The kept DNA is CDR3 alone, 36 bases in frame from the first base. The method behind the library was the immunoSEQ multiplex PCR assay. TCRdb took over this immuneACCESS table, retaining in-frame rearrangements with V and J assigned. Such tables are incomplete; in checked studies, under half of the missing clones stem from an unresolved V gene, and the remainder is unexplained. Recorded for this sample are about 70,000 clones; roughly 92% of them occurred a single time. In total, the top ten clones hold around 2.2% of the sample.

This sample was included in a study of T cell changes during pregnancy in multiple sclerosis (dated by TCRdb to the late 2010s). With regard to the full study: Changes in the T cell repertoire over the course of pregnancy were examined in this study in women with multiple sclerosis.

Sequenced here: peripheral blood, sampled in the second trimester of pregnancy. This sequence originates from a female donor in good health, enrolled as a control in a pregnancy study. This chain joins TRBV5-6 to TRBJ2-1; the D region possibly corresponds to TRBD2 (5 bases align). The CDR3 has the sequence CASSSTSNEQFF. The sequence in DNA is TGTGCCAGCAGCTCCACTAGCAATGAGCAGTTCTTC. With the portions outside the CDR3 filled from the reference TRBV5-6 and TRBJ2-1 genes, the complete variable region becomes DAGVTQSPTHLIKTRGQQVTLRCSPKSGHDTVSWYQQALGQGPQFIFQYYEEEERQRGNFPDRFSGHQFPNYSSELNVNALLLGDSALYLCASSSTSNEQFFGPGTRLTVL.